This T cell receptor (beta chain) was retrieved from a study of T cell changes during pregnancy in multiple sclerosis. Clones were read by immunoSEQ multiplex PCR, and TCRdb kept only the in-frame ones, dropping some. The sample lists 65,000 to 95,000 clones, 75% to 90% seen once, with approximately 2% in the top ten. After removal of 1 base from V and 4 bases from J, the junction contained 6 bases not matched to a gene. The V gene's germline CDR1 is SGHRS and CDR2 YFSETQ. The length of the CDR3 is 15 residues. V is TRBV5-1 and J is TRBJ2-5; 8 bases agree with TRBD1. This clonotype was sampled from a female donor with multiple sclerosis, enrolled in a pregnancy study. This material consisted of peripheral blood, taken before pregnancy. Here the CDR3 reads CASSLNTGGGETQYF. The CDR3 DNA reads TGCGCCAGCAGCTTGAATACAGGGGGAGGAGAGACCCAGTACTTC.